This TCR beta chain was obtained from a study of cytomegalovirus exposure and HLA in healthy donors. In the PCR, 60 Vbeta and 13 Jbeta primers were used. Method: immunoSEQ multiplex PCR; TCRdb's copy keeps in-frame clones and lacks some. The sample has 200,000 to 300,000 clones; around 81% are singletons. It was healthy bone marrow donors who served as donors. The CDR3 contains 13 residues. V shed 10 bases, J shed 11 bases, and the junction held 13 bases outside the gene matches. The germline gives CDR1 ENHRY, CDR2 SYGVKD. Concerning this clone: Its antigen is as yet unknown.

Study observations and caveats: More clonal expansion characterized HLA-associated TCR beta chains than equally common others in a later analysis.

Sequencing was done on a sample of PBMCs. This sequence originates from a woman in her sixties or seventies in good health and CMV-seropositive. This chain joins TRBV10-3 and TRBJ2-1, with 8 positions matching TRBD1. CDR3 DNA sequence: TGTGCCACCGCGTGGCAGGGGGCAAGTAAGCAGTTCTTC. Protein sequence: CATAWQGASKQFF.